This T cell receptor beta chain comes out of a study of cytomegalovirus exposure and HLA in healthy donors. General study findings and limits: Indistinguishable V segments, including TRBV6-2 and TRBV6-3, were excluded. Association of a missense DCLRE1C variant with TCR beta V- and J-gene trimming was reported in a later analysis.

About this clone itself: Its antigen remains unidentified.

This CDR3 spans 17 amino acids. Trimming cost V 0 bases and J 0 bases; bases outside gene matches: 5. Per the germline V gene, CDR1 is SGHRS and CDR2 is YFSETQ. 60 Vbeta and 13 Jbeta primers were used in PCR. TCRdb's table, derived via immunoSEQ multiplex PCR, lists solely in-frame clones and lacks some. This table holds under 300,000 clones, 65% to 85% found once. This sequence originates from a female donor in good health and CMV-seronegative. Sequenced sample: PBMCs. This chain links TRBV5-1 with TRBJ2-1, with 8 bases lining up with TRBD2. The CDR3, as DNA: TGCGCCAGCAGCTTGGCCGCGACTAGCGTCTCCTACAATGAGCAGTTCTTC. Residues: CASSLAATSVSYNEQFF.